This T cell receptor beta chain was identified in a study of blood T cell repertoires in COVID-19. In terms of age and location, participants ranged from roughly 18 to 90 years and lived in 24 US areas. In assigning cohorts, the study relied on participant-reported clinical history. This table comes from immunoSEQ multiplex PCR, and its TCRdb copy is limited to in-frame clones, with some not included. The repertoire holds hundreds of thousands of clones, with 75% to 90% as singletons. The germline CDR1 and CDR2 sequences are MNHEY and SMNVEV (reference sequence). The CDR3 is made up of 14 amino acids. V was trimmed by 1 base and J by 2 bases, leaving 6 bases between them.

The clonotype was recovered from a man between 35 and 55 years old who had recovered from COVID-19. The chain links TRBV27 to TRBJ1-5; D not certain. What was sequenced was PBMCs or T cells enriched from blood (not recorded which). For the CDR3, the DNA is TGTGCCAGCAGTTTATTTTCCGGCAATCAGCCCCAGCATTTT. Protein sequence: CASSLFSGNQPQHF.